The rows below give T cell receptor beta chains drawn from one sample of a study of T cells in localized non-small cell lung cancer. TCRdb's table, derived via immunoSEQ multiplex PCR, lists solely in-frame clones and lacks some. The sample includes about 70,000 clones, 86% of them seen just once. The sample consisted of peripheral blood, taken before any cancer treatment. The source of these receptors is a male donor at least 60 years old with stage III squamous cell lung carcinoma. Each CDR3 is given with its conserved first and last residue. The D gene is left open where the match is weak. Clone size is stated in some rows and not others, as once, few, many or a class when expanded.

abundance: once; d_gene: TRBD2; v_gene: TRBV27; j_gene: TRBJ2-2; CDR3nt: TGTGCCAGTCGACTAGCGGGGGGCCGGAACACCGGGGAGCTGTTTTTT; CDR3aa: CASRLAGGRNTGELFF
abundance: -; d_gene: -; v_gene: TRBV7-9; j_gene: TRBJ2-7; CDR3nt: TGTGCCAGCAGCTTCGGGGGAAGCTCCTACGAGCAGTACTTC; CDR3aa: CASSFGGSSYEQYF
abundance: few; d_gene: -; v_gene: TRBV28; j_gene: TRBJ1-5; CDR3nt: TGTGCCAGCAGTTCTGGATTAGGTCATCAGCCCCAGCATTTT; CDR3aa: CASSSGLGHQPQHF
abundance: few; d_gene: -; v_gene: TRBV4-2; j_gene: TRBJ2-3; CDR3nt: TGTGCCAGCAGCCAAGGACCCACAGATACGCAGTATTTT; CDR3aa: CASSQGPTDTQYF
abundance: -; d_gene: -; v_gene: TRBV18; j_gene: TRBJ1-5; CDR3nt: TGTGCCAGCTCACCAGGCGGCAATCAGCCCCAGCATTTT; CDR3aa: CASSPGGNQPQHF
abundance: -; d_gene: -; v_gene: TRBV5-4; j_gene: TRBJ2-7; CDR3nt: TGTGCCACCTCCCAACCCACCCCCTACGAGCAGTACTTC; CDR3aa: CATSQPTPYEQYF
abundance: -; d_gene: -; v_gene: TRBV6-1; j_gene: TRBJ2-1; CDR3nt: TGTGCCAGCAGTGAAGCAGAAAACAATGAGCAGTTCTTC; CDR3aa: CASSEAENNEQFF
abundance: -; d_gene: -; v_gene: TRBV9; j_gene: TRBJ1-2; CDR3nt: TGTGCCAGCAGCCCAATGGACCCGGGATATGGCTACACCTTC; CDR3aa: CASSPMDPGYGYTF
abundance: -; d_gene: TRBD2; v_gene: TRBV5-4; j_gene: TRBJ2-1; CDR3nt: TGTGCCAGCAGCCAGGAACTAGCGGTGTACAATGAGCAGTTCTTC; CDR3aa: CASSQELAVYNEQFF
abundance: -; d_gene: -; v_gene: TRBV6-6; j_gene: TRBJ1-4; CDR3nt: TGTGCCAGCAGTTATGCAACTAATGAAAAACTGTTTTTT; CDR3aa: CASSYATNEKLFF
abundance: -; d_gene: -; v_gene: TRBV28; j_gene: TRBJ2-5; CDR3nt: TGTGCCAGCAGTTTATACAGGCTGAGGGAGACCCAGTACTTC; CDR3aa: CASSLYRLRETQYF
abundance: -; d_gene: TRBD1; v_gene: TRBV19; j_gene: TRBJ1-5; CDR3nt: TGTGCCAGTAGTATAGCAGCAGGGGGGAATCAGCCCCAGCATTTT; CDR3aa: CASSIAAGGNQPQHF